This T cell receptor beta chain was identified during a study of shared clonotypes between healthy human individuals. The germline gives CDR1 MDHEN, CDR2 SYDVKM. The junction had 16 bases not matched to a gene; V was cut back by 8 bases and J by 3 bases. The CDR3 extends over 16 amino acids. Over several immunoSEQ plates, each subset's genomic DNA was distributed in even portions. The data were produced by immunoSEQ multiplex PCR, yet TCRdb's version contains in-frame clones alone and is incomplete. The sample has fewer than 850,000 clones; approximately 75% are singletons. The donors, healthy adults who were HIV-negative, had experienced no recent acute infections or vaccinations. The authors divided CD4+ cells into CD45RA+ naive and CD45RA-negative memory subsets.

V is TRBV28 and J is TRBJ2-7; 7 bases line up with TRBD2. The origin of this receptor is a young woman in good health. The sequencing input was memory CD4+ T cells sorted from blood. The subset here: CD45RA-negative fraction. The CDR3 region is CASARSGGRTFYEQYF. The CDR3, as DNA: TGTGCCAGCGCCCGGTCGGGGGGTAGGACGTTCTACGAGCAGTACTTC.